This is a list of T cell receptor beta chains from one sample in a study of metastatic and nonmetastatic thyroid tumors. TCRdb re-called the PCR reads via MiXCR. The sample shows about 39,000 clones, around 10% of them seen only once. The source material was blood. The receptors come from a male donor with papillary thyroid cancer or a benign thyroid nodule (not recorded which). Some clones in this sample may be carry-over from other donors' samples. Each CDR3 is given with its conserved first and last residue. The order of the fields is J gene, D gene, V gene, clone size, CDR3 protein, CDR3 DNA. A D gene is named only where the DNA matches it firmly. Not all rows give a size; the values are once, few, many and, for expanded clones, a class.

>TRBJ2-7|-|TRBV20-1|many
CSAPGQGRSYEQYF
TGCAGTGCTCCGGGACAAGGCCGCTCCTACGAGCAGTACTTC
>TRBJ1-1|-|TRBV28|many
CASSLYGSTEAFF
TGTGCCAGCAGTTTATACGGAAGCACTGAAGCTTTCTTT
>TRBJ1-6|TRBD1|TRBV28|many
CASSPTSGGNNSPLHF
TGTGCCAGCAGTCCTACGTCAGGGGGAAATAATTCACCCCTCCACTTT
>TRBJ2-4|-|TRBV5-1|many
CASHKEEGENIQYF
TGCGCCAGCCATAAGGAGGAGGGGGAAAACATTCAGTACTTC
>TRBJ2-1|-|TRBV2|many
CASSEEARSNEQFF
TGTGCCAGCAGTGAAGAAGCCCGAAGCAATGAGCAGTTCTTC
>TRBJ1-3|-|TRBV6-1|few
CASSHGSSGNTIYF
TGTGCCAGCAGTCACGGTTCCTCTGGAAACACCATATATTTT
>TRBJ2-1|TRBD2|TRBV20-1|many
CSAHHHKARGGSYNEQFF
TGCAGTGCCCATCACCATAAAGCTCGGGGGGGCTCCTACAATGAGCAGTTCTTC
>TRBJ2-1|TRBD2|TRBV20-1|-
CSAKKLAGINEQFF
TGCAGTGCCAAAAAACTAGCGGGGATCAATGAGCAGTTCTTC
>TRBJ2-3|TRBD2|TRBV6-1|few
CASSGLAGGHRVDTQYF
TGTGCCAGCAGTGGTCTAGCGGGGGGACACAGAGTCGATACGCAGTATTTT
>TRBJ1-4|-|TRBV19|many
CASSGNGVLTNEKLFF
TGTGCCAGTAGTGGTAACGGGGTTCTCACAAATGAAAAACTGTTTTTT
>TRBJ2-1|TRBD1|TRBV13|-
CASSRDRPNEQFF
TGTGCCAGCAGCCGGGACAGACCCAATGAGCAGTTCTTC
>TRBJ1-6|-|TRBV4-3|-
CASSQDRAGDRNSPLHF
TGCGCCAGCAGCCAAGATAGGGCAGGGGATCGCAATTCACCCCTCCACTTT
>TRBJ2-3|-|TRBV6-1|many
CASSEAEVNPADTQYF
TGTGCCAGCAGTGAAGCGGAGGTGAACCCGGCAGATACGCAGTATTTT
>TRBJ2-7|TRBD1|TRBV28|medium-sized
CASRGTAESYEQYF
TGTGCCAGCAGGGGGACAGCTGAATCCTACGAGCAGTACTTC
>TRBJ1-2|-|TRBV7-2|many
CASSPGTGYGYTF
TGTGCCAGCAGCCCCGGGACGGGCTATGGCTACACCTTC
>TRBJ2-1|-|TRBV15|many
CATSRLRDDSYNEQFF
TGTGCCACCAGCAGGCTCCGGGACGACTCCTACAATGAGCAGTTCTTC
>TRBJ2-1|-|TRBV6-2/TRBV6-3|many
CASSYEVNEQFF
TGTGCCAGCAGTTACGAGGTGAATGAGCAGTTCTTC
>TRBJ2-7|-|TRBV5-6|many
CASSLGSGHSTYEQYF
TGTGCCAGCAGCTTGGGGTCCGGACACTCAACCTACGAGCAGTACTTC
>TRBJ2-1|TRBD2|TRBV10-3|many
CAISPPGLAGEGNEQFF
TGTGCCATCAGTCCACCCGGACTAGCGGGAGAGGGCAATGAGCAGTTCTTC
>TRBJ2-2|TRBD1|TRBV10-3|many
CAISENRGQGATGELFF
TGTGCCATCAGTGAAAATCGAGGACAGGGAGCCACCGGGGAGCTGTTTTTT
>TRBJ1-2|-|TRBV6-1|-
CASSEAGSGVLSGYTF
TGTGCCAGCAGTGAAGCGGGTTCAGGGGTCCTAAGCGGCTACACCTTC
>TRBJ2-5|TRBD2|TRBV12-3/TRBV12-4|many
CASSFGTSGRGGETQYF
TGTGCCAGCAGTTTTGGGACTAGCGGGAGGGGGGGGGAGACCCAGTACTTC
>TRBJ1-1|-|TRBV10-2|many
CASSESPGRRGHTEAFF
TGCGCCAGCAGTGAGTCACCGGGACGTCGAGGTCACACTGAAGCTTTCTTT
>TRBJ1-6|-|TRBV6-1|few
CASNNQGPLHF
TGTGCCAGCAATAATCAAGGACCCCTCCACTTT
>TRBJ2-2|-|TRBV3-1|many
CASSQVAGAGTGELFF
TGTGCCAGCAGCCAAGTGGCGGGGGCGGGCACCGGGGAGCTGTTTTTT
>TRBJ1-2|-|TRBV25-1|few
CASSDGPLGGTSYGYTF
TGTGCCAGCAGTGACGGCCCCCTCGGGGGGACCTCCTATGGCTACACCTTC
>TRBJ2-3|-|TRBV27|few
CATPGAGLTDTQYF
TGTGCCACCCCGGGGGCAGGTCTAACAGATACGCAGTATTTT
>TRBJ2-7|TRBD1|TRBV18|many
CASSGTGKVYEQYF
TGTGCCAGCTCCGGGACAGGGAAAGTCTACGAGCAGTACTTC
>TRBJ2-1|-|TRBV11-1|-
CAINPAVGPHNEQFF
TGTGCCATCAACCCTGCGGTAGGGCCCCACAATGAGCAGTTCTTC
>TRBJ2-2|TRBD1|TRBV6-5|few
CASSPGDTGTGNTGELFF
TGTGCCAGCAGTCCAGGGGATACCGGGACAGGGAACACCGGGGAGCTGTTTTTT